The entry below describes one T cell receptor beta chain. The antigen it binds to is not known. Qualities for individual bases were not recorded, and no much larger clone is one base off. These data are taken from a study of vaccination and CD4 T cells after COVID-19 (dated by TCRdb to between 2021 and 2024). For the study in its entirety: In the convalescent cohort there were six males and four females, among whom were two Hispanic individuals, seven Caucasians, two Asians and one multiracial person. Two doses of either the Pfizer-BioNTech BNT162b2 vaccine (n=8) or the Moderna mRNA-1273 vaccine (n=2) were administered to participants. In roughly nine COVID-19 convalescent patients and a few infection-naive healthy vaccine recipients, the spike-specific CD4+ TCR repertoire before mRNA vaccination was compared with the repertoire after mRNA vaccination. The cultures were stimulated with overlapping spike peptide pools from SARS-CoV-2 and from the common cold coronaviruses HCoV-NL63, HCoV-OC43 and HCoV-229E. Post-COVID blood samples from convalescent patients were collected a median of 101 days after diagnosis, with a range of 35 to 161 days. Control cultures used a CEFX viral epitope pool as positive control, an HIV-1 Nef peptide pool as negative control, or no peptide. Post-vaccine blood samples were collected a median of about 69 days after the second vaccine dose, ranging from roughly 12 to 250 days. Points the paper makes about the study in general: In convalescent patients, nearly all vaccine-specific clones (304 of 307) were found to be mono-reactive for SARS-CoV-2 spike rather than cross-reactive with common cold coronaviruses. In convalescent patients, a median about 86% of post-vaccine SARS-CoV-2-reactive clones were detected only after vaccination, and vaccine-specific priming was suggested by this finding. The number of convalescent patients in the study was relatively small, and the study did not examine early timepoints following natural infection. Although the median number of SARS-CoV-2-reactive clonotypes went up from roughly 22 after infection to 35 to 40 after vaccination, the increase was not significant.

Taken from cysteine to phenylalanine, the CDR3 has 16 residues. Of all the DNA, just the CDR3 is kept, 48 bases in frame from base 1. V is shortened by 6 bases, J by 0 bases, and the region joining them spans 16 bases. Looking up the germline V gene (reference sequence) yields CDR1 LGHDT and CDR2 YNNKEL. The treatment or condition label, read with the paper, signifies: roughly 10-day PBMC culture with coronavirus spike peptide pools or control peptides (ViraFEST assay). The ViraFEST assay, used in the study, expanded antigen-specific T cells with peptide pools and then identified the expanded clonotypes through TCR sequencing. The absence of prior SARS-CoV-2 infection in healthy vaccine recipients was confirmed by negative nucleocapsid antibody tests before and after vaccination. Each well held some 2 million PBMCs cultured with approximately 10 ug/ml peptide pools in IMDM containing approximately 5% human AB serum and 10 IU/ml IL-2. Half of the culture medium was replaced with fresh IL-2-containing medium on days 3 and 7. After around 11 days of culture, CD4+ T cells were isolated by negative selection using the EasySep CD4+ T cell isolation kit. Ficoll-Paque Plus gradient centrifugation was used to isolate PBMCs from whole blood, and the isolated PBMCs were then either used fresh or cryopreserved at -140C. Triplicate wells were generally used for each culture condition.

To prepare the library, PCR was applied. DNA from cultured CD4+ T cells underwent TCR sequencing with the Oncomine TCR Beta short-read assay at the Johns Hopkins FTIC core. Genomic DNA was extracted from the cultured CD4+ T cells with the QIAamp micro DNA kit. Oncomine TCR Beta libraries from cultured CD4+ T cells were pooled using unique dual indexes and sequenced on an Illumina iSeq 100. Concerning the study's data processing: Non-productive sequences were removed, and CDR3s not starting with C, not ending with F or W, or shorter than 7 amino acids were discarded. Antigen-specific clonotypes were identified with the MANAFEST web application by comparing peptide-stimulated wells with reference and other culture wells. Positive clones required FDR below 0.05, an odds ratio above 5, and productive frequency above 0.1% in at least two of three replicate wells. Cross-reactive clonotypes were defined as significantly expanded in both SARS-CoV-2 spike wells and at least one common cold coronavirus spike condition. CDR3 homology was assessed with Levenshtein distances (stringdist) and unrooted phylogenetic trees (ape) in R version 3.6.1. Clones were called with MiXCR by TCRdb after fastp trimmed the public reads at Q25, and only in-frame beta chains were retained. Identical CDR3 proteins give one entry, which carries the most common genes and DNA. None of the V and J calls come from the authors' own analysis; TCRdb made them. The table for this sample lists 15,000 to 20,000 distinct CDR3 sequences; about three quarters of them were counted only once. Around 17% of the sample comes from the top ten.

The chain couples TRBV3-1 to TRBJ2-3; the D gene could be TRBD1 or TRBD2, each one agreeing over 5 bases. Sequences were derived from CD4+ T cells from blood, cultured in vitro, sampled after SARS-CoV-2 vaccination. This TCR came from a human donor who received a COVID-19 vaccine. The CDR3 here reads CASSPARGTSTDTQYF. The DNA reads TGTGCCAGCAGTCCCGCGAGGGGAACTAGCACAGATACGCAGTATTTT.